The rows below give T cell receptor beta chains drawn from one sample of a study of CD8+ T cells in alopecia areata. Sequencing was performed with immunoSEQ multiplex PCR; in TCRdb, only in-frame clones are kept and a portion is missing. The data hold some 100,000 clones, with around 64% observed a single time. Specimen: CD4+ T cells sorted from blood. All receptors derive from a human donor in good health. Both conserved end residues are part of each CDR3. D genes are given only for firm matches. Rows give clone size only sometimes, using once, few, many, or a class for an expanded clone.

abundance: once; v_gene: TRBV6-1; j_gene: TRBJ2-2; d_gene: NA; CDR3aa: CASTPATFIGELFF; CDR3nt: TGTGCCAGCACCCCAGCAACCTTTATCGGGGAGCTGTTTTTT
abundance: NA; v_gene: TRBV9; j_gene: TRBJ2-5; d_gene: TRBD2; CDR3aa: CASSTGLAGGPQETQYF; CDR3nt: TGTGCCAGCAGTACGGGACTAGCGGGGGGGCCTCAAGAGACCCAGTACTTC
abundance: NA; v_gene: TRBV4-1; j_gene: TRBJ1-5; d_gene: NA; CDR3aa: CASSPGWSNQPQHF; CDR3nt: TGCGCCAGCAGCCCGGGGTGGAGCAATCAGCCCCAGCATTTT
abundance: NA; v_gene: TRBV7-9; j_gene: TRBJ2-5; d_gene: NA; CDR3aa: CASSLPGQRQETQYF; CDR3nt: TGTGCCAGCAGCTTACCCGGACAGCGCCAAGAGACCCAGTACTTC
abundance: NA; v_gene: TRBV29-1; j_gene: TRBJ1-2; d_gene: TRBD1; CDR3aa: CSIRIAGQAGGYTF; CDR3nt: TGCAGCATCCGAATCGCGGGACAGGCAGGTGGCTACACCTTC
abundance: NA; v_gene: TRBV5-1; j_gene: TRBJ2-2; d_gene: TRBD1; CDR3aa: CASSLGTGDRGSTGELFF; CDR3nt: TGCGCCAGCAGCTTGGGGACCGGGGACAGGGGTTCCACCGGGGAGCTGTTTTTT
abundance: NA; v_gene: TRBV2; j_gene: TRBJ2-7; d_gene: TRBD1; CDR3aa: CASSLGQVDEQYF; CDR3nt: TGTGCCAGTTCCCTGGGACAGGTAGACGAGCAGTACTTC
abundance: NA; v_gene: TRBV29-1; j_gene: TRBJ1-4; d_gene: NA; CDR3aa: CSVVGGSEKLFF; CDR3nt: TGCAGCGTTGTGGGGGGGTCTGAAAAACTGTTTTTT
abundance: NA; v_gene: TRBV7-2; j_gene: TRBJ1-1; d_gene: NA; CDR3aa: CASSLWRESEAFF; CDR3nt: TGTGCCAGCAGCTTATGGAGGGAATCTGAAGCTTTCTTT
abundance: NA; v_gene: TRBV5-1; j_gene: TRBJ1-1; d_gene: NA; CDR3aa: CASSLVKVGNTEAFF; CDR3nt: TGCGCCAGCAGCTTGGTTAAAGTCGGGAACACTGAAGCTTTCTTT
abundance: NA; v_gene: TRBV2; j_gene: TRBJ1-4; d_gene: NA; CDR3aa: CASSESWSNEKLFF; CDR3nt: TGTGCCAGCAGTGAATCATGGTCTAATGAAAAACTGTTTTTT
abundance: NA; v_gene: TRBV30; j_gene: TRBJ1-6; d_gene: NA; CDR3aa: CAWRKAGGGEGSPLHF; CDR3nt: TGTGCCTGGAGGAAAGCGGGAGGAGGGGAAGGCTCACCCCTCCACTTT
abundance: few; v_gene: TRBV29-1; j_gene: TRBJ1-1; d_gene: NA; CDR3aa: CSSLEGAEAFF; CDR3nt: TGCAGCTCCTTGGAGGGGGCTGAAGCTTTCTTT
abundance: NA; v_gene: TRBV14; j_gene: TRBJ1-1; d_gene: NA; CDR3aa: CASSHLDYLAEAFF; CDR3nt: TGTGCCAGCAGCCATTTAGATTATCTCGCTGAAGCTTTCTTT
abundance: NA; v_gene: TRBV4-1; j_gene: TRBJ2-5; d_gene: TRBD2; CDR3aa: CASSQLVKAGGPVETQYF; CDR3nt: TGCGCCAGCAGCCAACTCGTCAAGGCGGGGGGGCCGGTAGAGACCCAGTACTTC
abundance: NA; v_gene: TRBV30; j_gene: TRBJ2-7; d_gene: NA; CDR3aa: CAWGQGIDEQYF; CDR3nt: TGTGCCTGGGGGCAGGGGATCGACGAGCAGTACTTC
abundance: NA; v_gene: TRBV30; j_gene: TRBJ2-3; d_gene: NA; CDR3aa: CAWRGTDTQYF; CDR3nt: TGTGCCTGGAGGGGAACAGATACGCAGTATTTT
abundance: NA; v_gene: TRBV6-1; j_gene: TRBJ2-3; d_gene: TRBD2; CDR3aa: CASSEGRGLAGDTQYF; CDR3nt: TGTGCCAGCAGTGAAGGGAGGGGACTAGCTGGAGATACGCAGTATTTT
abundance: NA; v_gene: TRBV15; j_gene: TRBJ1-5; d_gene: NA; CDR3aa: CATSRDVHQPQHF; CDR3nt: TGTGCCACCAGCAGAGATGTGCATCAGCCCCAGCATTTT
abundance: NA; v_gene: TRBV7-8; j_gene: TRBJ2-2; d_gene: TRBD2; CDR3aa: CASSPLSSGSNTGELFF; CDR3nt: TGTGCCAGCAGCCCTTTGTCTAGCGGTTCGAACACCGGGGAGCTGTTTTTT
abundance: NA; v_gene: TRBV23-1; j_gene: TRBJ2-5; d_gene: NA; CDR3aa: CASSQSVPGETQYF; CDR3nt: TGCGCCAGCAGTCAATCAGTGCCAGGAGAGACCCAGTACTTC
abundance: NA; v_gene: TRBV5-1; j_gene: TRBJ2-5; d_gene: NA; CDR3aa: CASSKGRRGSGETQYF; CDR3nt: TGCGCCAGCAGCAAGGGAAGACGGGGATCGGGAGAGACCCAGTACTTC
abundance: NA; v_gene: TRBV2; j_gene: TRBJ1-4; d_gene: NA; CDR3aa: CASSDGGSRGAEKLFF; CDR3nt: TGTGCCAGCAGTGATGGCGGGTCAAGGGGGGCTGAAAAACTGTTTTTT
abundance: few; v_gene: TRBV5-1; j_gene: TRBJ2-7; d_gene: TRBD1; CDR3aa: CASSSLGQGAVRYEQYF; CDR3nt: TGCGCCAGCAGCAGCCTCGGACAGGGCGCCGTTCGATACGAGCAGTACTTC
abundance: NA; v_gene: TRBV9; j_gene: TRBJ2-3; d_gene: NA; CDR3aa: CASSVVMDTQYF; CDR3nt: TGTGCCAGCAGCGTAGTAATGGATACGCAGTATTTT
abundance: NA; v_gene: TRBV29-1; j_gene: TRBJ2-1; d_gene: NA; CDR3aa: CSVEDLEGAVSYNEQFF; CDR3nt: TGCAGCGTTGAAGATCTGGAGGGGGCTGTCTCCTACAATGAGCAGTTCTTC
abundance: NA; v_gene: TRBV7-9; j_gene: TRBJ2-3; d_gene: NA; CDR3aa: CASSLAGGTDTQYF; CDR3nt: TGTGCCAGCAGCTTAGCGGGCGGCACAGATACGCAGTATTTT
abundance: NA; v_gene: TRBV29-1; j_gene: TRBJ2-5; d_gene: NA; CDR3aa: CSVAFGGLETQYF; CDR3nt: TGCAGCGTTGCCTTTGGCGGACTAGAGACCCAGTACTTC
abundance: once; v_gene: TRBV5-4; j_gene: TRBJ1-1; d_gene: NA; CDR3aa: CASSSDQGGTEAFF; CDR3nt: TGTGCCAGCAGCAGCGACCAGGGTGGTACTGAAGCTTTCTTT
abundance: NA; v_gene: TRBV5-4; j_gene: TRBJ2-5; d_gene: TRBD2; CDR3aa: CASSQGLAGGPETQYF; CDR3nt: TGTGCCAGCAGCCAGGGACTAGCGGGGGGGCCAGAGACCCAGTACTTC
abundance: few; v_gene: TRBV6-5; j_gene: TRBJ2-3; d_gene: NA; CDR3aa: CASSYSVGRDTQYF; CDR3nt: TGTGCCAGCAGTTACTCCGTGGGTAGAGATACGCAGTATTTT
abundance: once; v_gene: TRBV18; j_gene: TRBJ2-5; d_gene: NA; CDR3aa: CASSQFYETQYF; CDR3nt: TGTGCCAGCTCACAGTTTTATGAGACCCAGTACTTC
abundance: NA; v_gene: TRBV25-1; j_gene: TRBJ2-3; d_gene: TRBD2; CDR3aa: CASSPLAGGTDTQYF; CDR3nt: TGTGCCAGCAGCCCCCTAGCGGGGGGCACAGATACGCAGTATTTT
abundance: NA; v_gene: TRBV19; j_gene: TRBJ1-1; d_gene: NA; CDR3aa: CASTYGLNTEAFF; CDR3nt: TGTGCCAGTACCTACGGGTTAAACACTGAAGCTTTCTTT
abundance: few; v_gene: TRBV15; j_gene: TRBJ2-5; d_gene: NA; CDR3aa: CATSNTGGGLGETQYF; CDR3nt: TGTGCCACCAGCAATACTGGGGGGGGCTTAGGAGAGACCCAGTACTTC
abundance: NA; v_gene: TRBV11-2; j_gene: TRBJ2-3; d_gene: NA; CDR3aa: CASSLGPSSTDTQYF; CDR3nt: TGTGCCAGCAGCTTAGGGCCTAGCAGCACAGATACGCAGTATTTT
abundance: NA; v_gene: TRBV30; j_gene: TRBJ1-2; d_gene: NA; CDR3aa: CASPWLRGYGYTF; CDR3nt: TGTGCCTCTCCCTGGCTGAGGGGCTATGGCTACACCTTC
abundance: once; v_gene: TRBV18; j_gene: TRBJ2-5; d_gene: NA; CDR3aa: CASSARDRETQYF; CDR3nt: TGTGCCAGCTCTGCTCGGGACCGCGAGACCCAGTACTTC
abundance: NA; v_gene: TRBV9; j_gene: TRBJ2-1; d_gene: TRBD1; CDR3aa: CASSARQGPEQFF; CDR3nt: TGTGCCAGCAGCGCCCGACAGGGGCCTGAGCAGTTCTTC
abundance: NA; v_gene: TRBV20-1; j_gene: TRBJ2-5; d_gene: NA; CDR3aa: CSAENQETQYF; CDR3nt: TGCAGTGCGGAGAACCAAGAGACCCAGTACTTC
abundance: few; v_gene: TRBV10-3; j_gene: TRBJ2-5; d_gene: NA; CDR3aa: CAISEGQETQYF; CDR3nt: TGTGCCATCAGTGAGGGCCAAGAGACCCAGTACTTC